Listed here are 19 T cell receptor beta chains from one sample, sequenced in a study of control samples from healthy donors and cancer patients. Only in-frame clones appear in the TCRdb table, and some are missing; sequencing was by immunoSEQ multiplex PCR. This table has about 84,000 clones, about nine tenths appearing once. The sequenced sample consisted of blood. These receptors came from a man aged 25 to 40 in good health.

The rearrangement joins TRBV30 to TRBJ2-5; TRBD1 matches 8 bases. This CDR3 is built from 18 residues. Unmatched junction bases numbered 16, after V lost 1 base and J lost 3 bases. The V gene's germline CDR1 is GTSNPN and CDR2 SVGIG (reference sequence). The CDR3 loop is CAWSGNRPGGGLKETQYF. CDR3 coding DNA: TGTGCCTGGAGTGGTAATAGACCAGGGGGCGGCTTGAAAGAGACCCAGTACTTC.

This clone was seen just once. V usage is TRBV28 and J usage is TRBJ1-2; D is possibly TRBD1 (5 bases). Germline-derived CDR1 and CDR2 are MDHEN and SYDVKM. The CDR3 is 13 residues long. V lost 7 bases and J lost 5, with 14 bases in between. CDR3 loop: CASTSAGMYGYTF. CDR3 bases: TGTGCCAGCACCTCGGCAGGGATGTATGGCTACACCTTC.

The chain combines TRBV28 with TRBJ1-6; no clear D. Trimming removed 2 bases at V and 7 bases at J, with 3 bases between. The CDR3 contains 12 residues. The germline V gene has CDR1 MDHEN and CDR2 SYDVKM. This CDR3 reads CASSLPNSPLHF. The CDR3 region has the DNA TGTGCCAGCAGTTTACCCAATTCACCCCTCCACTTT.

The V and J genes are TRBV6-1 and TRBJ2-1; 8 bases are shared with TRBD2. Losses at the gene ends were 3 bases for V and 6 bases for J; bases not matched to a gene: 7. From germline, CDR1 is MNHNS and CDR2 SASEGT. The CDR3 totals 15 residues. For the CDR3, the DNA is TGTGCCAGCAGTGATCAGTCTAGCGGGTTCAATGAGCAGTTCTTC. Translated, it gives CASSDQSSGFNEQFF.

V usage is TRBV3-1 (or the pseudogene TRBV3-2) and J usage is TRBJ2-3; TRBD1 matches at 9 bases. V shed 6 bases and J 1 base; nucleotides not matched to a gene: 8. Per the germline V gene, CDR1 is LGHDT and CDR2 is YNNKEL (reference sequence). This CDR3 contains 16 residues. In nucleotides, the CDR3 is TGTGCCAGCAGTCACCCGGGACAGGGAGGCACAGATACGCAGTATTTT. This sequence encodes CASSHPGQGGTDTQYF.

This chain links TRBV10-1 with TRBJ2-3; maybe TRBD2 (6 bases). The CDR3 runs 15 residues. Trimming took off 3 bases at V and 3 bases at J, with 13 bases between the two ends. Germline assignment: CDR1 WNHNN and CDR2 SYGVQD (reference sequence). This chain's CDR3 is CASSDIADATDTQYF. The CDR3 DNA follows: TGCGCCAGCAGTGATATAGCGGACGCGACAGATACGCAGTATTTT.

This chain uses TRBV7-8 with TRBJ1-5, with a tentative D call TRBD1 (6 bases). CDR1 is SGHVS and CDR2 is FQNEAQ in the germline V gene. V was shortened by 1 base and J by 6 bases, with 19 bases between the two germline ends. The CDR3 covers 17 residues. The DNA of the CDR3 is TGTGCCAGCAGCTTAGGAAGGGGCCAGGGGAACGTTCAGCCCCAGCATTTT. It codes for CASSLGRGQGNVQPQHF.

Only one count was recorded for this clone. The CDR3 loop reads CASSLVSPGEDGYTF. Written as DNA, the CDR3 is TGCGCCAGCAGCTTGGTATCGCCAGGGGAGGACGGCTACACCTTC. The J gene is TRBJ1-2, the V gene TRBV5-1, with a weak D call TRBD1 (6 bases). The CDR3 is 15 amino acids. Germline V lookup: CDR1 SGHRS, CDR2 YFSETQ. V lost 0 bases and J lost 8, with 17 bases in between.

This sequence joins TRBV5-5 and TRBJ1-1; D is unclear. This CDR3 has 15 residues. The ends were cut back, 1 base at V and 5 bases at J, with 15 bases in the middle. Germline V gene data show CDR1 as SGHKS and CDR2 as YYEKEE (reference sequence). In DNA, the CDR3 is TGTGCCAGCAGCTTGAACGGATTGCAAAGTACTGAAGCTTTCTTT. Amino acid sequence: CASSLNGLQSTEAFF.

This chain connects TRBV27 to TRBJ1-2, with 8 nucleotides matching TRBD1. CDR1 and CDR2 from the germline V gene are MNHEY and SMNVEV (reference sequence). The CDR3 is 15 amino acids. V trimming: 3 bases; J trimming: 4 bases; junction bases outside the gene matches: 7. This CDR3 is CASSFVSGGSYGYTF. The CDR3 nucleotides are TGTGCCAGCAGTTTTGTTTCAGGGGGCAGCTATGGCTACACCTTC.

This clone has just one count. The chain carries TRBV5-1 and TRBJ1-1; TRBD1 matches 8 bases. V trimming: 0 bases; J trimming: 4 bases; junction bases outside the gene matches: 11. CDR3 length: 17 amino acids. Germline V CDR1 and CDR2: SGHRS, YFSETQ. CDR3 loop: CASSLAGTGWLGTEAFF. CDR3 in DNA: TGCGCCAGCAGCTTGGCCGGGACAGGATGGTTGGGCACTGAAGCTTTCTTT.

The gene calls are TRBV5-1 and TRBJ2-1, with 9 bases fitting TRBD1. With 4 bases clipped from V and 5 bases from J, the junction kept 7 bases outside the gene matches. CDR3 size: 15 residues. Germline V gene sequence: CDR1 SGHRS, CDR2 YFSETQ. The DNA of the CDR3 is TGCGCCAGCAGCGGCGGACAGGGGATTGACAATGAGCAGTTCTTC. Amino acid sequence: CASSGGQGIDNEQFF.

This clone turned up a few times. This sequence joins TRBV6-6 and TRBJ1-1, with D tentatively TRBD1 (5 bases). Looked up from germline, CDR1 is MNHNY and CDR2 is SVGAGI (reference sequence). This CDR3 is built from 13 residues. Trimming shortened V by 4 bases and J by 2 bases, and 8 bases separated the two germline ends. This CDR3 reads CASSWQGNTEAFF. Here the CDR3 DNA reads TGTGCCAGCAGTTGGCAGGGAAACACTGAAGCTTTCTTT.

The CDR3 protein is CASSVNYGYTF. DNA of the CDR3: TGTGCCAGCAGTGTAAATTATGGCTACACCTTC. The chain carries TRBV28 and TRBJ1-2; D remains ambiguous. Germline V lookup: CDR1 MDHEN, CDR2 SYDVKM. The V and J ends lost 5 bases and 5 bases respectively, with 6 bases between them. The CDR3 sequence is 11 residues long.

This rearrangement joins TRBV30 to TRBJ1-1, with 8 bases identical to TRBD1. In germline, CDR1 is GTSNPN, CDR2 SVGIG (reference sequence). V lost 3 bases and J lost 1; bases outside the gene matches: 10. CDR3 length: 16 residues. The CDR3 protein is CAWSSRTGLWNTEAFF. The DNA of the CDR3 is TGTGCCTGGAGCTCTCGGACAGGGTTGTGGAACACTGAAGCTTTCTTT. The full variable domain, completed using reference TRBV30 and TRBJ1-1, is SQTIHQWPATLVQPVGSPLSLECTVEGTSNPNLYWYRQAAGRGLQLLFYSVGIGQISSEVPQNLSASRPQDRQFILSSKKLLLSDSGFYLCAWSSRTGLWNTEAFFGQGTRLTVV.

CDR3 protein: CASRPNTGQGQPQHF. The CDR3 DNA sequence: TGTGCCAGCAGGCCCAACACAGGGCAAGGTCAGCCCCAGCATTTT. The chain links TRBV2 to TRBJ1-5; a possible D gene is TRBD1 (6 bases). Germline V lookup: CDR1 SNHLY, CDR2 FYNNEI. CDR3 length: 15 amino acids. V was cut by 6 bases and J by 6 bases, with 18 bases left in between.

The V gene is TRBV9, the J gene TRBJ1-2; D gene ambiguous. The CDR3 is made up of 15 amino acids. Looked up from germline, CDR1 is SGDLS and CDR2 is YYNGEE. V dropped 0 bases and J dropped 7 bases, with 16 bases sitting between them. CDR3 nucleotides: TGTGCCAGCAGCGTAGCTGCCGGGCAGTACGGTGGCTACACCTTC. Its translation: CASSVAAGQYGGYTF.

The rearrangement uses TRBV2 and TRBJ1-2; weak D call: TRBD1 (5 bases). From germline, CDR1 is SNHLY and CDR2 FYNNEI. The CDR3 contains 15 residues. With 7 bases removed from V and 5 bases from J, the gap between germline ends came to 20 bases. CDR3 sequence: CASIIGASVGYGYTF. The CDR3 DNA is TGTGCCAGCATTATCGGGGCATCGGTCGGATATGGCTACACCTTC.

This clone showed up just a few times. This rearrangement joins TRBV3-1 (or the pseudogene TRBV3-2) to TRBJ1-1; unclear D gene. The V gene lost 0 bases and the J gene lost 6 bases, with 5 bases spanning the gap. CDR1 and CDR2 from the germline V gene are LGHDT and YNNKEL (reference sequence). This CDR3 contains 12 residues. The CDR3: CASSQDTAEAFF. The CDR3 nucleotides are TGTGCCAGCAGCCAAGATACTGCTGAAGCTTTCTTT.